The 21 T cell receptor beta chains below were found in one sample sequenced in a study of shared clonotypes between healthy human individuals. Clones were sequenced by immunoSEQ multiplex PCR, and TCRdb holds only the in-frame ones, with some missing. The sample shows some 2.3 million clones, approximately 93% of them seen only once. The sequenced sample was naive CD4+ T cells from PBMCs. The sample's subset: CD45RA+ positively selected. These receptors all come from a man aged 18 to 30 in good health. Some clones in this sample may be carry-over from other donors' samples.

The chain is built from TRBV7-3 and TRBJ2-1; D ambiguous. The V and J ends lost 2 bases and 5 bases respectively, with 7 bases between them. Germline V gene lookup returns CDR1 SGHTA and CDR2 FQGTGA. The CDR3 extends over 13 amino acids. CDR3 sequence: CASSLETHNEQFF. For the CDR3, the DNA is TGTGCCAGCAGCTTAGAAACCCACAATGAGCAGTTCTTC.

This clone was observed once. V and J are TRBV7-2 and TRBJ2-1, with D uncertain. Per the germline V gene, CDR1 is SGHTA and CDR2 is FQGNSA. The CDR3 contains 15 residues. V lost 3 bases and J 5 bases, leaving 14 bases between the germline ends. The CDR3 sequence is CASSFLHFWDNEQFF. In DNA form, the CDR3 reads TGTGCCAGCAGCTTTTTGCACTTTTGGGACAATGAGCAGTTCTTC. Full variable domain (outside the CDR3, taken from reference TRBV7-2 and TRBJ2-1): GAGVSQSPSNKVTEKGKDVELRCDPISGHTALYWYRQSLGQGLEFLIYFQGNSAPDKSGLPSDRFSAERTGGSVSTLTIQRTQQEDSAVYLCASSFLHFWDNEQFFGPGTRLTVL.

The chain couples TRBV5-1 to TRBJ1-1; 8 nucleotides align to TRBD1. J gave up 6 bases and V 3 bases, and 7 bases lay outside the gene matches. Germline loops: CDR1 SGHRS, CDR2 YFSETQ. The CDR3 runs 14 residues. CDR3 nucleotide sequence: TGCGCCAGCAGCTCCCAGGGGGCAGGATCTGAAGCTTTCTTT. It translates to CASSSQGAGSEAFF.

V usage is TRBV7-3 and J usage is TRBJ2-7; possibly TRBD1 or TRBD2 for D (5 bases each). V was cut by 4 bases and J by 1 base, with 11 bases left in between. CDR1 is SGHTA and CDR2 is FQGTGA in the germline V gene. The CDR3 has 14 amino acids. This chain's CDR3 is CASSWAGTSYEQYF. The CDR3 coding sequence is TGTGCCAGCAGCTGGGCCGGGACGTCCTACGAGCAGTACTTC.

The chain couples TRBV30 to TRBJ2-3, with 10 bases aligning to TRBD1. Germline-derived CDR1 and CDR2 are GTSNPN and SVGIG (reference sequence). The CDR3 runs to 14 residues. V trimming: 8 bases; J trimming: 6 bases; junction bases outside the gene matches: 11. The CDR3 spells CARGTGDFTDTQYF. The CDR3 nucleotides are TGTGCCAGAGGGACAGGGGATTTTACGGATACGCAGTATTTT.

The chain uses TRBV28 and TRBJ1-2; D might be TRBD1 (6 bases). V gave up 4 bases and J gave up 7 bases, with 16 bases separating them. The germline gives CDR1 MDHEN, CDR2 SYDVKM. The CDR3 loop spans 14 amino acids. The CDR3 DNA is TGTGCCAGCAGTTACAGGGCCGGGGTTCGTGGCTACACCTTC. Amino acid sequence: CASSYRAGVRGYTF.

This chain joins TRBV28 and TRBJ2-3; 9 bases map to TRBD1. With 2 bases clipped from V and 2 bases from J, the junction kept 5 bases outside the gene matches. From germline, CDR1 is MDHEN and CDR2 SYDVKM. The CDR3 runs to 16 residues. CDR3 sequence (DNA): TGTGCCAGCAGTTTAGTGGGGACAGGGCCCACAGATACGCAGTATTTT. It is translated as CASSLVGTGPTDTQYF.

CDR3 in amino acids: CASRRTGFQETQYF. The CDR3 bases are TGTGCCAGCAGACGCACAGGTTTTCAAGAGACCCAGTACTTC. The chain employs TRBV28 and TRBJ2-5; D is possibly TRBD1 (5 bases). CDR3 length: 14 residues. Germline CDR1 is MDHEN and CDR2 is SYDVKM. The V end was cut by 6 bases, the J end by 2 bases, with 13 bases between.

The chain couples TRBV28 to TRBJ1-2; possible D gene TRBD1, 6 bases. CDR3 size: 11 residues. V was trimmed by 10 bases and J by 9 bases, leaving 15 bases between them. Germline V gives CDR1 MDHEN, CDR2 SYDVKM. DNA for the CDR3: TGTGCCACCGGCAGGGGAAGGAGCTACACCTTC. Its translation is CATGRGRSYTF.

J is TRBJ1-1 and V is TRBV2, with D possibly TRBD1 on 5 matching bases. Germline V gives CDR1 SNHLY, CDR2 FYNNEI. V was shortened by 5 bases and J by 4 bases, with 11 bases between the two germline ends. CDR3 length: 13 residues. The CDR3 region is CASSLRGITEAFF. The CDR3 bases are TGTGCCAGCAGTCTTAGGGGAATCACTGAAGCTTTCTTT.

Turning to this clone: Other DNA sequences in this sample translate to the same CDR3. Written as DNA, the CDR3 is TGCGCCAGCAGCTTGGTAACAGGAAACTATGGCTACACCTTC. Protein product: CASSLVTGNYGYTF. This sequence joins TRBV5-1 and TRBJ1-2; D may be TRBD1 (5 bases). Trimming stripped 0 bases from V and 2 bases from J, with 8 bases between. CDR3 length equals 14 residues. CDR1 SGHRS and CDR2 YFSETQ come from the germline V gene.

This chain links TRBV4-1 with TRBJ1-5; 10 bases are a match to TRBD1. This CDR3 spans 14 amino acids. Germline V CDR1 and CDR2: MGHRA, YSYEKL. Trimming cost V 4 bases and J 6 bases; bases outside gene matches: 3. In DNA form, the CDR3 reads TGCGCCAGCAGCCGTGGACAGGGGGGTCAGCCCCAGCATTTT. It specifies CASSRGQGGQPQHF.

This clone was recorded only once. The chain carries TRBV18 and TRBJ2-5; D unresolved. With 2 bases removed from V and 5 bases from J, the gap between germline ends came to 9 bases. CDR3 size: 13 residues. Germline V gene lookup returns CDR1 KGHSH and CDR2 LQKENI. The CDR3 region has the DNA TGTGCCAGCTCACCAGGAAACGGGGAGACCCAGTACTTC. This gives the protein CASSPGNGETQYF. The full variable domain, with the rest looked up from reference TRBV18 and TRBJ2-5, is NAGVMQNPRHLVRRRGQEARLRCSPMKGHSHVYWYRQLPEEGLKFMVYLQKENIIDESGMPKERFSAEFPKEGPSILRIQQVVRGDSAAYFCASSPGNGETQYFGPGTRLLVL.

V usage is TRBV29-1 and J usage is TRBJ2-4; D remains ambiguous. This CDR3 spans 13 amino acids. Trimming removed 4 bases at V and 0 bases at J, with 7 bases between. Germline-derived CDR1 and CDR2 are SQVTM and ANQGSEA. CDR3 nucleotide sequence: TGCAGCGTTGGGTTGGGAGCCAAAAACATTCAGTACTTC. Amino acid sequence: CSVGLGAKNIQYF.

V is TRBV7-9 and J is TRBJ1-4, with TRBD1 matching 7 bases. CDR1 SEHNR and CDR2 FQNEAQ come from the germline V gene (reference sequence). J lost 7 bases, V lost 1 base, and 6 bases had no gene match. This CDR3 comprises 15 residues. CDR3 protein: CASSLVGGGGEKLFF. CDR3 in DNA: TGTGCCAGCAGCTTAGTCGGAGGGGGCGGTGAAAAACTGTTTTTT.

This sequence joins TRBV28 and TRBJ2-4; D may be TRBD1 (5 bases). V was trimmed by 6 bases and J by 5 bases, leaving 11 bases between them. Germline values: CDR1 MDHEN, CDR2 SYDVKM. The CDR3 runs 13 residues. CDR3 region: CASSPDSENIQYF. The DNA for the CDR3 is TGTGCCAGCAGCCCAGACAGTGAAAACATTCAGTACTTC.

The V call is TRBV2, the J call TRBJ2-3, with D possibly being TRBD2 (6 bases). The CDR3 has 12 amino acids. Germline V gives CDR1 SNHLY, CDR2 FYNNEI. V was trimmed by 2 bases and J by 6 bases, leaving 6 bases between them. The CDR3 nucleotides read TGTGCCAGCAGTGAACGGGGGGATACGCAGTATTTT. Encoded protein: CASSERGDTQYF. The variable domain in full, with the rest retrieved from reference TRBV2 and TRBJ2-3, is EPEVTQTPSHQVTQMGQEVILRCVPISNHLYFYWYRQILGQKVEFLVSFYNNEISEKSEIFDDQFSVERPDGSNFTLKIRSTKLEDSAMYFCASSERGDTQYFGPGTRLTVL.

The chain recombines TRBV27 with TRBJ2-7; 9 positions agree with TRBD2. Trimming cost V 6 bases and J 3 bases; bases outside gene matches: 9. This CDR3 has 15 amino acids. Per the germline V gene, CDR1 is MNHEY and CDR2 is SMNVEV (reference sequence). Written as DNA, the CDR3 is TGTGCCAGCAGACCTCAGCGGGGGGCTCGCTACGAGCAGTACTTC. This translates into CASRPQRGARYEQYF.

The chain employs TRBV30 and TRBJ2-7; D unresolved. Per germline, CDR1 GTSNPN and CDR2 SVGIG (reference sequence). V was shortened by 4 bases and J by 4 bases, with 17 bases between the two germline ends. The CDR3 length is 14 residues. As DNA, the CDR3 is TGTGCCTGGAACTCCGCCCTGGGTTGGTACGAGCAGTACTTC. It is translated as CAWNSALGWYEQYF. Full variable domain (outside the CDR3, taken from reference TRBV30 and TRBJ2-7): SQTIHQWPATLVQPVGSPLSLECTVEGTSNPNLYWYRQAAGRGLQLLFYSVGIGQISSEVPQNLSASRPQDRQFILSSKKLLLSDSGFYLCAWNSALGWYEQYFGPGTRLTVT.

The chain is built from TRBV30 and TRBJ2-7; no reliable D call. V lost 2 bases and J lost 3, with 14 bases in between. The CDR3 runs 14 residues. Germline V lookup: CDR1 GTSNPN, CDR2 SVGIG (reference sequence). The CDR3 is CAWSIGRNYYEQYF. The CDR3 DNA is TGTGCCTGGAGTATAGGACGGAACTACTACGAGCAGTACTTC. Supplemented by reference TRBV30 and TRBJ2-7, the full variable domain reads SQTIHQWPATLVQPVGSPLSLECTVEGTSNPNLYWYRQAAGRGLQLLFYSVGIGQISSEVPQNLSASRPQDRQFILSSKKLLLSDSGFYLCAWSIGRNYYEQYFGPGTRLTVT.

CDR3 region: CASSSSQGGGPDTQYF. CDR3 coding DNA: TGCGCCAGCAGCTCCTCACAGGGCGGCGGGCCAGATACGCAGTATTTT. The chain carries TRBV5-1 and TRBJ2-3, with a possible D match to TRBD1 (6 bases). CDR1 and CDR2 from the germline V gene are SGHRS and YFSETQ. Deletions cut 3 bases from V and 4 bases from J, with 18 bases between. The CDR3 has 16 amino acids.